This TCR beta chain was sequenced during a study of blood T cells in healthy people across ages. Overall study context: Per two T cells, about one barcoded beta molecule was captured through template switching.

A second roughly 7 to 12 cycle PCR used barcoded and J-beta primers. TCRdb reanalysed the 5' RACE reads using MiXCR and keeps one entry per CDR3 protein. This sample has hundreds of thousands of distinct CDR3 sequences; around half occur once, and the top ten carry 25% to 35%. V was shortened by 3 bases and J by 2 bases, with 8 bases between the two germline ends. This CDR3 is 13 amino acids long. Per the germline V gene, CDR1 is MNHEY and CDR2 is SMNVEV (reference sequence). This clonotype originated in a woman aged 60-75 years in good health. Sequences were obtained from blood. The genes are TRBV27 and TRBJ2-7; tentative D call: TRBD2 (5 bases). CDR3 DNA: TGTGCCAGCAGTTTTGGGAGCCCCTACGAGCAGTACTTC. Translated: CASSFGSPYEQYF.